This T cell receptor beta chain was retrieved from a study of shared clonotypes between healthy human individuals. In the case of this clone: Its antigen is as yet unknown.

The CDR3 has 15 amino acids. CDR1 and CDR2 (germline): MNHNS, SASEGT. V was pared by 4 bases and J by 4 bases, with 17 bases between. Profiled with immunoSEQ multiplex PCR; TCRdb holds only in-frame clones, not every one. Here the sample spans about 590,000 clones, just under 97% being singletons. Terminally differentiated effector memory CD45RA+ cells were left out of the naive CD8 fraction, which was CD45RO-negative and positively selected for CCR7. All the donors were Caucasian adults who lived in Nashville, Tennessee. Study-wide results and caveats: Blood was the only sampled material, and tissue repertoires likely differ. It was expected that sequencing depth would affect clonotype sharing among donors.

The chain joins TRBV6-1 to TRBJ2-7, with D maybe TRBD2 (6 bases). Sequencing input: naive CD8+ T cells sorted from blood. This receptor was obtained from a woman aged 25 to 39 in good health. CDR3 nucleotides: TGTGCCAGCAGTGCGGGGGTGACAGCCGGGTACGAGCAGTACTTC. It is translated as CASSAGVTAGYEQYF.